What follows are 30 T cell receptor beta chains derived from one specimen sequenced in a study of shared clonotypes between healthy human individuals. Method: immunoSEQ multiplex PCR; TCRdb's copy keeps in-frame clones and lacks some. The sample carries some 2.4 million clones, 93% recorded once. The sequencing input was naive CD4+ T cells from PBMCs. Subset reported: CD45RA+ positively selected. The receptor set was obtained from a man aged 18 to 30 in good health. Some clones in this sample may be carry-over from other donors' samples.

This rearrangement joins TRBV11-3 to TRBJ1-1; D gene uncertain. This CDR3 is 14 amino acids long. Trimming removed 1 base at V and 3 bases at J, with 9 bases between. Germline-derived CDR1 and CDR2 are SGHNT and YENEEA. The DNA for the CDR3 is TGTGCCAGCAGCTTAGGAGTGGATCACACTGAAGCTTTCTTT. This codes for CASSLGVDHTEAFF.

J is TRBJ2-2 and V is TRBV28, with 9 bases fitting TRBD1. The CDR3 is made up of 14 amino acids. CDR1 and CDR2 from the germline V gene are MDHEN and SYDVKM. The V segment lost 5 bases and the J segment 5 bases; nucleotides outside the gene matches: 3. DNA for the CDR3: TGTGCCAGCAGTGGAGGACAGGGGACCGGGGAGCTGTTTTTT. Translated, it gives CASSGGQGTGELFF. Based on the CDR3 plus reference TRBV28 and TRBJ2-2, the full variable domain is DVKVTQSSRYLVKRTGEKVFLECVQDMDHENMFWYRQDPGLGLRLIYFSYDVKMKEKGDIPEGYSVSREKKERFSLILESASTNQTSMYLCASSGGQGTGELFFGEGSRLTVL.

The chain uses TRBV5-1 and TRBJ2-1; 8 bases align to TRBD2. Per germline, CDR1 SGHRS and CDR2 YFSETQ. There are 15 residues in the CDR3. The J segment lost 7 bases and the V segment lost 0 bases, leaving 6 bases of the junction unmatched. Here the CDR3 reads CASSLVREGFNEQFF. The DNA of the CDR3 is TGCGCCAGCAGCTTGGTCCGGGAGGGCTTTAATGAGCAGTTCTTC.

This clone is a singleton in its sample. Other nucleotide sequences in the sample specify the same CDR3. The V call is TRBV7-2, the J call TRBJ2-1; 12 bases map to TRBD2. J gave up 7 bases and V 5 bases, and 3 bases lay outside the gene matches. This CDR3 is built from 14 residues. Germline assignment: CDR1 SGHTA and CDR2 FQGNSA. The CDR3 is CASSLGTSGNEQFF. CDR3 bases: TGTGCCAGCAGCCTCGGGACTAGCGGGAATGAGCAGTTCTTC.

In the case of this clone: An end of the junction differs from the germline gene, which may be a read error. The chain employs TRBV18 and TRBJ2-5, with D perhaps TRBD1 (5 bases). The CDR3 spans 14 residues. The germline gives CDR1 KGHSH, CDR2 LQKENI. CDR3 coding DNA: TGTGCCAGCTCATCACCACAGGTTTACGAGACCCAGTACTTC. Translation gives CASSSPQVYETQYF.

This clone was observed a single time. The V call is TRBV5-4, the J call TRBJ2-5; 8 nucleotides match TRBD1. Germline CDR1 SGHNT, CDR2 YYREEE (reference sequence). The CDR3 loop spans 15 amino acids. V trimming: 3 bases; J trimming: 0 bases; junction bases outside the gene matches: 4. CDR3 in DNA: TGTGCCAGCAGCTCAGGACAGGGATACCAAGAGACCCAGTACTTC. Translation: CASSSGQGYQETQYF.

DNA of the CDR3: TGTGCCAGCAGTTTGTTAGGCTGGGGCGGGGAGCAGTACTTC. It translates to CASSLLGWGGEQYF. The V gene is TRBV28, the J gene TRBJ2-7; D is tentatively TRBD1 or TRBD2 (5 bases each). The germline V gene has CDR1 MDHEN and CDR2 SYDVKM. This CDR3 is built from 14 residues. V dropped 3 bases and J dropped 7 bases, with 16 bases sitting between them.

This clone occurred once. J is TRBJ1-2 and V is TRBV7-2; TRBD1 matches at 9 bases. The V gene's germline CDR1 is SGHTA and CDR2 FQGNSA. This CDR3 region has 15 residues. V was clipped by 0 bases and J by 4 bases; unmatched bases: 3. CDR3 nucleotides: TGTGCCAGCAGCTTAGCAGGGACAGGGTTCTATGGCTACACCTTC. It specifies CASSLAGTGFYGYTF.

The chain joins TRBV10-3 to TRBJ2-7; TRBD1 matches 11 bases. The germline gives CDR1 ENHRY, CDR2 SYGVKD. The length of the CDR3 is 14 residues. Losses at the gene ends were 6 bases for V and 0 bases for J; bases not matched to a gene: 1. The CDR3 loop is CAIRGTGGSYEQYF. The CDR3 coding sequence is TGTGCCATCAGGGGGACAGGGGGCTCCTACGAGCAGTACTTC.

This clone was counted between two and nine times. The chain couples TRBV27 to TRBJ1-1; unclear D gene. CDR1 and CDR2 (germline): MNHEY, SMNVEV (reference sequence). V lost 0 bases and J 0 bases, leaving 11 bases between the germline ends. This CDR3 region has 16 residues. In nucleotides, the CDR3 is TGTGCCAGCAGTTTATCGAGAGGACCTATGAACACTGAAGCTTTCTTT. As protein: CASSLSRGPMNTEAFF.

This sequence joins TRBV7-9 and TRBJ2-1; the D gene is possibly TRBD1 (6 bases). The germline gives CDR1 SEHNR, CDR2 FQNEAQ (reference sequence). The length of the CDR3 is 11 residues. The germline V and J ends were trimmed by 5 bases and 12 bases, with 11 bases remaining between them. The CDR3 region is CASSLDSLQFF. In DNA form, the CDR3 reads TGTGCCAGCAGCCTGGACAGCCTGCAGTTCTTC.

CDR3 DNA sequence: TGTGCCAGCAGCGTCAAGGCAGCGGGAGGCAATGAGCAGTTCTTC. Translating it yields CASSVKAAGGNEQFF. This chain joins TRBV9 and TRBJ2-1; 9 nucleotides line up with TRBD2. Trimming removed 2 bases from V and 6 bases from J; junction bases left unmatched: 6. The CDR3 is 15 amino acids. The germline CDR1 and CDR2 sequences are SGDLS and YYNGEE.

This clone has only one observation. The chain couples TRBV27 to TRBJ2-1; D gene uncertain. Trimming removed 3 bases from V and 6 bases from J, with 3 bases in between. The CDR3 covers 11 residues. Germline-derived CDR1 and CDR2 are MNHEY and SMNVEV (reference sequence). CDR3 in amino acids: CASSLVNEQFF. DNA of the CDR3: TGTGCCAGCAGTTTGGTCAATGAGCAGTTCTTC.

As to this clone: This same CDR3 is encoded by further DNA sequences in the sample. The DNA for the CDR3 is TGTGCCAGCAGAAGCACCACAGATACGCAGTATTTT. Residues: CASRSTTDTQYF. The rearrangement uses TRBV28 and TRBJ2-3, with D unresolved. The germline V gene encodes CDR1 MDHEN and CDR2 SYDVKM. V lost 6 bases to trimming and J lost 2 bases, with 6 bases between them. The CDR3 is 12 amino acids.

A word on this clone: At one boundary the junction diverges from the germline segment, which might be a read error. The CDR3 DNA is TGTGCCAGTAGCTTAGATACAGGGGGTTGGTATGGCTACACCTTC. This encodes CASSLDTGGWYGYTF. This chain uses TRBV7-2 with TRBJ1-2, with 8 bases matching TRBD1. Germline V gene data show CDR1 as SGHTA and CDR2 as FQGNSA. This CDR3 has 15 amino acids.

The V and J genes are TRBV7-2 and TRBJ2-5, with D uncertain. The germline gives CDR1 SGHTA, CDR2 FQGNSA. This CDR3 is 15 amino acids long. V dropped 1 base and J dropped 5 bases, with 14 bases sitting between them. CDR3: CASSLGRIQMETQYF. CDR3 DNA sequence: TGTGCCAGCAGCTTAGGCAGGATCCAAATGGAGACCCAGTACTTC.

This chain uses TRBV14 with TRBJ1-1; no reliable D call. CDR1 is SGHDN, CDR2 FVKESK, per germline. The ends were cut back, 4 bases at V and 6 bases at J, with 12 bases in the middle. This CDR3 region has 13 residues. The CDR3 protein is CASSRTEGSEAFF. The CDR3 DNA reads TGTGCCAGCAGCCGGACTGAGGGTTCTGAAGCTTTCTTT.

V is TRBV19 and J is TRBJ1-1, with 7 bases that match TRBD1. V dropped 4 bases and J dropped 3; count of bases not matched to a gene: 11. The germline V gene encodes CDR1 LNHDA and CDR2 SQIVND (reference sequence). The CDR3 runs to 16 residues. CDR3: CASSTRTGGTDTEAFF. The CDR3 DNA reads TGTGCCAGTAGTACAAGGACAGGCGGGACGGACACTGAAGCTTTCTTT.

The genes are TRBV10-3 and TRBJ2-7; 9 bases match TRBD1. The V and J ends lost 6 bases and 4 bases, in that order; junction bases with no gene match: 4. Germline CDR1 reads ENHRY; CDR2 reads SYGVKD. The CDR3 covers 13 residues. CDR3 in DNA: TGTGCCATCAGAACGACAGGGGGATACGAGCAGTACTTC. It translates to CAIRTTGGYEQYF.

This clone was observed a few times. The sample holds other DNA sequences that translate to the same CDR3. The chain links TRBV28 to TRBJ1-1, with D hard to call. Germline V CDR1 and CDR2: MDHEN, SYDVKM. With 6 bases removed from V and 4 bases from J, the gap between germline ends came to 9 bases. CDR3 length equals 12 residues. CDR3 region: CASSLRGTEAFF. The DNA for the CDR3 is TGTGCCAGCAGCCTCCGGGGCACTGAAGCTTTCTTT.

The V gene is TRBV28, the J gene TRBJ1-1; D may be TRBD1 (6 bases). V shed 10 bases and J shed 0 bases, with 12 bases lying between them. CDR3 length: 13 amino acids. Germline CDR1 MDHEN, CDR2 SYDVKM. CDR3 in DNA: TGTGCCACCCTCGGGGGGCTGAACACTGAAGCTTTCTTT. Its protein product is CATLGGLNTEAFF.

The chain couples TRBV6-5 to TRBJ2-7; TRBD2 matches at 8 bases. The germline CDR1 and CDR2 sequences are MNHEY and SVGAGI. CDR3 length: 14 residues. Trimming cost V 6 bases and J 4 bases; bases outside gene matches: 8. This CDR3 is CASSGAGVGYEQYF. CDR3 in DNA: TGTGCCAGCAGCGGAGCGGGAGTAGGGTACGAGCAGTACTTC.

The J gene is TRBJ1-4, the V gene TRBV20-1, with D perhaps matching TRBD1 (5 bases). Germline V gene data show CDR1 as DFQATT and CDR2 as SNEGSKA (reference sequence). V lost 5 bases, J lost 17 bases, and 18 bases lay in between. The CDR3 contains 11 residues. CDR3 residues: CSAPILGTPFF. The CDR3 DNA is TGCAGTGCTCCCATTCTTGGGACCCCTTTTTTT.

The genes are TRBV7-3 and TRBJ2-5; 7 bases agree with TRBD1. CDR3 size: 13 residues. V shed 2 bases and J 5 bases; nucleotides not matched to a gene: 2. CDR1 is SGHTA, CDR2 FQGTGA, per germline. The CDR3 coding sequence is TGTGCCAGCAGCTTAGACAGGGACGAGACCCAGTACTTC. As protein: CASSLDRDETQYF.

The chain has TRBV14 and TRBJ2-1; 11 bases line up with TRBD1. CDR1 is SGHDN and CDR2 is FVKESK in the germline V gene. Germline trimming cut 4 bases from V and 7 bases from J; bases unmatched to any gene: 15. This CDR3 is 18 amino acids long. The CDR3 nucleotides are TGTGCCAGCAGCCGATCACCTTGGGCCGGGACAGGGGGTAATGAGCAGTTCTTC. It is translated as CASSRSPWAGTGGNEQFF.

V gene TRBV7-9 combines with J gene TRBJ2-7; the D is unclear. V gave up 5 bases and J gave up 7 bases, with 18 bases separating them. The CDR3 length is 14 residues. CDR1 and CDR2 (germline): SEHNR, FQNEAQ (reference sequence). CDR3 sequence: CASSLPGSFEEQYF. The CDR3 DNA sequence: TGTGCCAGCAGCCTACCAGGCTCCTTTGAGGAGCAGTACTTC.

The chain couples TRBV7-2 to TRBJ2-7; 10 bases are a match to TRBD1. This CDR3 has 16 residues. After removal of 1 base from V and 4 bases from J, the junction contained 7 bases not matched to a gene. CDR1 and CDR2 from the germline V gene are SGHTA and FQGNSA. As DNA, the CDR3 is TGTGCCAGCAGCTTAGGCCGGCCGGGACAGGGGTACGAGCAGTACTTC. Its translation is CASSLGRPGQGYEQYF.

V gene TRBV18 combines with J gene TRBJ1-6, with TRBD1 matching 7 bases. V trimming: 2 bases; J trimming: 7 bases; junction bases outside the gene matches: 8. This CDR3 is built from 16 residues. Per germline, CDR1 KGHSH and CDR2 LQKENI. In DNA form, the CDR3 reads TGTGCCAGCTCACCATCCTTAGCAGGGGGAAATTCACCCCTCCACTTT. This gives the protein CASSPSLAGGNSPLHF.

The V gene is TRBV5-6, the J gene TRBJ2-5, with a tentative D call TRBD2 (5 bases). V was trimmed by 2 bases and J by 3 bases, leaving 11 bases between them. In germline, CDR1 is SGHDT, CDR2 YYEEEE. The CDR3 loop spans 14 amino acids. The CDR3 bases are TGTGCCAGCAGCTTTCGGGGAATGGAAGAGACCCAGTACTTC. This encodes CASSFRGMEETQYF.

The J gene is TRBJ1-4, the V gene TRBV9; D not resolved. There are 13 residues in the CDR3. Germline V gives CDR1 SGDLS, CDR2 YYNGEE. Trimming shortened V by 4 bases and J by 3 bases, and 7 bases separated the two germline ends. CDR3 nucleotide sequence: TGTGCCAGCAGCCTCGGACCTAATGAAAAACTGTTTTTT. Amino acids: CASSLGPNEKLFF. Full variable domain (remainder filled in from reference TRBV9 and TRBJ1-4): DSGVTQTPKHLITATGQRVTLRCSPRSGDLSVYWYQQSLDQGLQFLIQYYNGEERAKGNILERFSAQQFPDLHSELNLSSLELGDSALYFCASSLGPNEKLFFGSGTQLSVL.